The 14 T cell receptor beta chains in this list originate from one sample, sequenced in a study of CD8 T cells in ankylosing spondylitis. TCRdb fed the 5' RACE reads into MiXCR, producing one record per CDR3 protein. Altogether some 130,000 distinct CDR3 sequences are present, around 10% being singletons, with the ten largest covering less than 5%. Input material: blood, either unsorted or a sorted T cell fraction (not recorded which). The receptors stem from a female donor with ankylosing spondylitis or in good health (not recorded which).

There are many counts of this clonotype. The V and J genes are TRBV27 and TRBJ1-5; D gene unclear. V lost 6 bases, J lost 7 bases, and 13 bases lay in between. Germline V CDR1 and CDR2: MNHEY, SMNVEV (reference sequence). There are 13 residues in the CDR3. The CDR3 nucleotides read TGTGCCAGCAGCCCGCGTTTTGGACAGCCCCAGCATTTT. It codes for CASSPRFGQPQHF.

This chain connects TRBV9 to TRBJ1-5, with D unclear. The CDR3 sequence is 15 residues long. V lost 0 bases and J lost 0, with 7 bases in between. Germline CDR1 reads SGDLS; CDR2 reads YYNGEE. The CDR3 DNA reads TGTGCCAGCAGCGTAGGGCAGAATAGCAATCAGCCCCAGCATTTT. Protein: CASSVGQNSNQPQHF.

A note on this clonotype: A much larger clone sits a single nucleotide away, making a read error possible. The rearrangement links TRBV18 to TRBJ2-5; D not resolved. Trimming removed 0 bases at V and 4 bases at J, with 9 bases between. This CDR3 is 14 amino acids long. CDR1 and CDR2 (germline): KGHSH, LQKENI. The DNA of the CDR3 is TGTGCCAGCTCACCACCTGACAAAATAGAGACCCAGTACTTC. Translating it yields CASSPPDKIETQYF.

This clonotype was counted only a few times. The genes are TRBV7-9 and TRBJ1-4; D uncertain. The V and J ends lost 5 bases and 10 bases respectively, with 20 bases between them. Germline CDR1 and CDR2: SEHNR and FQNEAQ (reference sequence). The CDR3 is 15 amino acids. DNA of the CDR3: TGTGCCAGCAGCCACGACACAACCTGGTCGGGAAAACTGTTTTTT. The encoded protein is CASSHDTTWSGKLFF. Full variable domain (missing parts from reference TRBV7-9 and TRBJ1-4): DTGVSQNPRHKITKRGQNVTFRCDPISEHNRLYWYRQTLGQGPEFLTYFQNEAQLEKSRLLSDRFSAERPKGSFSTLEIQRTEQGDSAMYLCASSHDTTWSGKLFFGSGTQLSVL.

This clonotype was seen only a few times. V usage is TRBV18 and J usage is TRBJ2-7; unclear D gene. This CDR3 comprises 13 residues. Germline V gene sequence: CDR1 KGHSH, CDR2 LQKENI. V lost 0 bases to trimming and J lost 2 bases, with 5 bases between them. This chain's CDR3 is CASSPPGTYEQYF. CDR3 coding DNA: TGTGCCAGCTCACCACCAGGGACCTACGAGCAGTACTTC.

At least ten counts were recorded for this clonotype. This sequence joins TRBV15 and TRBJ2-1; D is unresolved. Germline lookup yields CDR1 LNHNV and CDR2 YYDKDF (reference sequence). V was shortened by 3 bases and J by 3 bases, with 12 bases between the two germline ends. The CDR3 has 15 residues. CDR3 in DNA: TGTGCCACCAGCAGGGTGGTGGGTGTCTACAATGAGCAGTTCTTC. Its protein product is CATSRVVGVYNEQFF.

Worth noting for this clonotype: Since a much larger clone is just one base distant, this may be a read error. The gene calls are TRBV20-1 and TRBJ1-5, with 7 positions matching TRBD1. The CDR3 totals 14 residues. Trimming removed 5 bases from V and 4 bases from J; junction bases left unmatched: 8. CDR1 and CDR2 from the germline V gene are DFQATT and SNEGSKA (reference sequence). CDR3 loop: CSAPEQGFNQPQHF. The DNA of the CDR3 is TGCAGTGCTCCGGAACAGGGGTTTAATCAGCCCCAGCATTTT.

The table lists this clonotype with many counts. The V gene is TRBV11-2, the J gene TRBJ2-7, with unresolved D. The germline CDR1 and CDR2 sequences are SGHAT and FQNNGV. Trimming stripped 1 base from V and 0 bases from J, with 7 bases between. The CDR3 consists of 14 residues. The chain's CDR3 is CASSLVSSSYEQYF. The CDR3 bases are TGTGCCAGCAGCTTAGTCAGTTCCTCCTACGAGCAGTACTTC.

There are many counts of this clonotype. The V and J genes are TRBV20-1 and TRBJ2-3; 7 nucleotides align to TRBD2. The junction had 14 bases not matched to a gene; V was cut back by 0 bases and J by 11 bases. Germline-derived CDR1 and CDR2 are DFQATT and SNEGSKA (reference sequence). The CDR3 loop spans 15 amino acids. The CDR3 protein is CSARDSTGAGIGQYF. CDR3 coding DNA: TGCAGTGCTAGAGATTCGACGGGAGCGGGGATTGGGCAGTATTTT.

The sample holds many counts of this clonotype. The chain joins TRBV4-2 to TRBJ1-1, with D possibly being TRBD1 (6 bases). Germline V lookup: CDR1 LGHNA, CDR2 YNFKEQ. CDR3 length: 14 residues. V was trimmed by 4 bases and J by 2 bases, leaving 11 bases between them. The CDR3 is CASSPSGGNTEAFF. In nucleotides, the CDR3 is TGTGCCAGCAGCCCCTCCGGGGGCAACACTGAAGCTTTCTTT.

This clonotype was counted at least ten times. The V and J genes are TRBV10-3 and TRBJ2-3; the match to TRBD2 covers 13 bases. The CDR3 runs 17 residues. CDR1 is ENHRY, CDR2 SYGVKD, per germline. J was trimmed by 5 bases and V by 2 bases; bases with no gene match: 7. DNA for the CDR3: TGTGCCATCAGTGAGGCGACTAGCGGGGGGCGTGGAGATACGCAGTATTTT. Its translation is CAISEATSGGRGDTQYF.

This clonotype was counted a few times. The rearrangement joins TRBV14 to TRBJ2-1; D not resolved. The CDR3 has 14 residues. Between the trimmed V and J ends, which lost 0 bases and 6 bases, there was a span of 9 bases. The germline V gene has CDR1 SGHDN and CDR2 FVKESK. The CDR3 DNA is TGTGCCAGCAGCCAAGATCTGAGTACCAATGAGCAGTTCTTC. This encodes CASSQDLSTNEQFF.

The rearrangement links TRBV27 to TRBJ2-7, with 9 positions matching TRBD1. The germline CDR1 and CDR2 sequences are MNHEY and SMNVEV (reference sequence). The CDR3 is 15 residues long. V dropped 5 bases and J dropped 4; count of bases not matched to a gene: 9. The CDR3 loop is CASSPPGQGQYEQYF. Written as DNA, the CDR3 is TGTGCCAGCAGTCCCCCGGGACAGGGTCAGTACGAGCAGTACTTC.

As regards this clonotype: A much larger clone is a single base away; this may be a read error. V usage is TRBV5-4 and J usage is TRBJ2-3, with 13 bases matching TRBD2. The length of the CDR3 is 17 residues. From germline, CDR1 is SGHNT and CDR2 YYREEE (reference sequence). CDR3 nucleotides: TGTGTCAGCAGCCGACTAGCGGGGGGCCGAGGCACAGATACGCAGTATTTT. Protein sequence: CVSSRLAGGRGTDTQYF.